This entry lists 20 T cell receptor beta chains sequenced from one sample in a study of response to subunit inactivated influenza vaccine. TCRdb independently ran MiXCR on the RT-PCR reads; one entry per CDR3 protein. Altogether around 790,000 distinct CDR3 sequences are present, over 20% being singletons, with the ten largest covering 9.5% to 13%. Sample: PBMCs from blood, taken roughly 5 days after vaccination. The receptors were sampled from a man between 45 and 60 years old who received an inactivated influenza vaccine.

This clonotype was counted a few times. The rearrangement uses TRBV7-8 and TRBJ2-1, with TRBD2 matching over 14 bases. CDR1 and CDR2 (germline): SGHVS, FQNEAQ. CDR3 length equals 16 residues. The V gene end was trimmed by 4 bases and the J gene end by 7 bases; junction bases not matched to a gene: 6. The CDR3 coding sequence is TGTGCCAGCAGCTGGTCGACTAGCGGGAGGGGAAATGAGCAGTTCTTC. Its protein product is CASSWSTSGRGNEQFF.

On this clonotype itself: As the CDR3 is not closed by the conserved phenylalanine or tryptophan, this likely results from a read error. The chain employs TRBV20-1 and TRBJ2-7; D gene uncertain. The CDR3 extends over 11 amino acids. V was cut by 1 base and J by 7 bases, with 8 bases left in between. Germline CDR1 DFQATT, CDR2 SNEGSKA (reference sequence). DNA for the CDR3: TGCAGTGCTAGAGTAGCCGGGGAGCAGTACCTC. Protein product: CSARVAGEQYL.

The chain employs TRBV7-2 and TRBJ2-7; D is perhaps TRBD2 (5 bases). The CDR3 covers 14 residues. The germline V gene has CDR1 SGHTA and CDR2 FQGNSA. V lost 5 bases, J lost 0 bases, and 11 bases lay in between. The CDR3 DNA follows: TGTGCCAGCAGCCCGAGGGTGCGCTCCTACGAGCAGTACTTC. Translated: CASSPRVRSYEQYF.

This clonotype has a handful of counts. The chain's CDR3 is CASADRYEQYF. The CDR3 nucleotides read TGTGCCAGCGCCGACAGATACGAGCAGTACTTC. The chain carries TRBV10-3 and TRBJ2-7; TRBD1 is a possible D gene (5 bases). Between the trimmed V and J ends, which lost 10 bases and 4 bases, there was a span of 11 bases. The CDR3 consists of 11 residues. The germline CDR1 and CDR2 sequences are ENHRY and SYGVKD.

The CDR3 reads CASSPAGFSYNEQFF. The CDR3 nucleotides are TGTGCCAGCAGCCCAGCGGGCTTTTCCTACAATGAGCAGTTCTTC. The chain combines TRBV6-4 with TRBJ2-1; tentatively, D is TRBD2 (6 bases). Trimming took 6 bases from V and 1 from J, leaving 13 bases between them. Germline CDR1 MRHNA, CDR2 SNTAGT. The CDR3 consists of 15 residues.

This clonotype occurred many times. The chain employs TRBV7-2 and TRBJ2-7; 7 bases align to TRBD1. This CDR3 contains 13 residues. The trim removed 10 bases at V and 2 bases at J, leaving 8 bases unmatched. CDR1 is SGHTA, CDR2 FQGNSA, per germline. CDR3 loop: CATSWQGAYEQYF. The CDR3 DNA sequence: TGTGCCACCTCGTGGCAGGGGGCCTACGAGCAGTACTTC.

This chain uses TRBV12-3 or TRBV12-4 with TRBJ2-5, with D tentatively TRBD1 or TRBD2 (7 bases each). The germline V and J ends were trimmed by 4 bases and 5 bases, with 17 bases remaining between them. This CDR3 is 15 amino acids long. The CDR3 loop is CASSSRRGGWETQYF. The CDR3 nucleotides are TGTGCCAGCAGTTCCCGCAGGGGGGGGTGGGAGACCCAGTACTTC.

In this sample, this clonotype turned up a few times. This chain joins TRBV29-1 and TRBJ2-7; TRBD2 agrees at 10 bases. Trimming at V came to 1 base and at J to 5 bases, leaving 8 bases not matched to a gene. The CDR3 totals 15 residues. CDR1 is SQVTM and CDR2 is ANQGSEA in the germline V gene. CDR3 sequence (DNA): TGCAGCGTTGAAGGGGCCGGACTAGCGGCGAACGAGCAGTACTTC. Amino acids: CSVEGAGLAANEQYF.

The chain employs TRBV20-1 and TRBJ2-7; 8 bases map to TRBD2. After removal of 5 bases from V and 5 bases from J, the junction contained 14 bases not matched to a gene. Germline V CDR1 and CDR2: DFQATT, SNEGSKA (reference sequence). CDR3 length equals 15 residues. The CDR3 region is CSAPLFGGASDEQYF. Written as DNA, the CDR3 is TGCAGTGCTCCTCTTTTCGGGGGGGCCTCGGACGAGCAGTACTTC.

The table lists this clonotype with many counts. The chain couples TRBV2 to TRBJ2-7; tentative D call: TRBD1 (6 bases). CDR1 is SNHLY and CDR2 is FYNNEI in the germline V gene. V lost 8 bases, J lost 2 bases, and 19 bases lay in between. The CDR3 is 15 amino acids. The CDR3 sequence is CASAHRDIRPYEQYF. CDR3 sequence (DNA): TGTGCCAGCGCTCACCGGGACATCCGGCCCTACGAGCAGTACTTC.

The V gene is TRBV27, the J gene TRBJ1-2; 7 bases are a match to TRBD1. Per germline, CDR1 MNHEY and CDR2 SMNVEV (reference sequence). J lost 4 bases, V lost 3 bases, and 5 bases had no gene match. The CDR3 runs 14 residues. The CDR3 loop reads CASSLRGGGYGYTF. The CDR3 nucleotides are TGTGCCAGCAGTTTGCGAGGGGGCGGCTATGGCTACACCTTC.

This clonotype was seen a few times. This chain joins TRBV7-2 and TRBJ1-3; 8 bases agree with TRBD1. V shed 4 bases, J shed 4 bases, and the junction held 9 bases outside the gene matches. The CDR3 spans 16 residues. The germline CDR1 and CDR2 sequences are SGHTA and FQGNSA. CDR3 amino acids: CASSSSGGAKGNTIYF. The CDR3, as DNA: TGTGCCAGCAGCTCCTCAGGGGGCGCGAAAGGAAACACCATATATTTT.

This clonotype was recorded at least ten times. CDR3 region: CSVELVTSLQETQYF. The CDR3 nucleotides read TGCAGCGTTGAACTTGTTACTAGCCTCCAAGAGACCCAGTACTTC. The V call is TRBV29-1, the J call TRBJ2-5, with a possible D match to TRBD2 (6 bases). The CDR3 runs to 15 residues. CDR1 is SQVTM and CDR2 is ANQGSEA in the germline V gene. Trimming took 2 bases from V and 1 from J, leaving 14 bases between them.

There are many counts of this clonotype. CDR3 nucleotide sequence: TGTGCCAGCAGCGAGGGGGCTAGCGGGGCCTCGAATGAGCAGTTCTTC. Its protein product is CASSEGASGASNEQFF. The chain has TRBV9 and TRBJ2-1, with 9 bases identical to TRBD2. This CDR3 comprises 16 residues. Trimming cost V 3 bases and J 7 bases; bases outside gene matches: 11. CDR1 is SGDLS, CDR2 YYNGEE, per germline.

The chain is built from TRBV27 and TRBJ2-3; D tentatively fits TRBD1 or TRBD2 (5 bases each). Trimming cost V 8 bases and J 0 bases, with 15 bases left between them. Per germline, CDR1 MNHEY and CDR2 SMNVEV (reference sequence). This CDR3 region has 15 residues. The CDR3 region is CASGSGTSSTDTQYF. The CDR3 DNA is TGTGCCAGCGGGTCCGGGACCTCGAGCACAGATACGCAGTATTTT.

This clonotype was seen a handful of times. V usage is TRBV12-3 or TRBV12-4 and J usage is TRBJ2-7; either TRBD1 or TRBD2 may fit D (5 bases each). The V end was cut by 5 bases, the J end by 3 bases, with 17 bases between. The CDR3 covers 15 residues. The CDR3 spells CASSIMQGVGYEQYF. The CDR3 bases are TGTGCCAGCAGTATAATGCAGGGAGTAGGCTACGAGCAGTACTTC.

This clonotype showed up just a few times. This rearrangement joins TRBV27 to TRBJ2-2, with D perhaps TRBD1 (6 bases). Trimming left V 6 bases short and J 5 bases short, with 16 bases between. Germline CDR1 and CDR2: MNHEY and SMNVEV (reference sequence). The CDR3 runs 15 residues. CDR3 sequence reads: CASSLVQGRTGELFF. CDR3 coding DNA: TGTGCCAGCAGCTTAGTACAGGGTCGGACCGGGGAGCTGTTTTTT.

The V gene is TRBV5-1, the J gene TRBJ1-2; TRBD1 matches at 9 bases. Trimming removed 3 bases from V and 7 bases from J; junction bases left unmatched: 7. The CDR3 has 14 residues. Germline values: CDR1 SGHRS, CDR2 YFSETQ. The CDR3 DNA reads TGCGCCAGCAGCTCAAACAGGGGGCCCGGTGGCTACACCTTC. It codes for CASSSNRGPGGYTF.

This clonotype has a count of ten or more. The chain couples TRBV20-1 to TRBJ2-1, with a weak D call TRBD2 (6 bases). V lost 6 bases and J 4 bases, leaving 13 bases between the germline ends. The CDR3 totals 13 residues. Germline V gene lookup returns CDR1 DFQATT and CDR2 SNEGSKA (reference sequence). Here the CDR3 DNA reads TGCAGTGCCCGTTCCGCGGGGTACAATGAGCAGTTCTTC. Encoded protein: CSARSAGYNEQFF.

V and J are TRBV7-2 and TRBJ2-7; the match to TRBD1 covers 10 bases. The CDR3 extends over 15 amino acids. Trimming took 2 bases from V and 3 from J; bases not matched to a gene: 4. Germline CDR1 is SGHTA and CDR2 is FQGNSA. The CDR3: CASSLRQGAHYEQYF. The CDR3 nucleotides read TGTGCCAGCAGCTTACGACAGGGGGCTCACTACGAGCAGTACTTC.